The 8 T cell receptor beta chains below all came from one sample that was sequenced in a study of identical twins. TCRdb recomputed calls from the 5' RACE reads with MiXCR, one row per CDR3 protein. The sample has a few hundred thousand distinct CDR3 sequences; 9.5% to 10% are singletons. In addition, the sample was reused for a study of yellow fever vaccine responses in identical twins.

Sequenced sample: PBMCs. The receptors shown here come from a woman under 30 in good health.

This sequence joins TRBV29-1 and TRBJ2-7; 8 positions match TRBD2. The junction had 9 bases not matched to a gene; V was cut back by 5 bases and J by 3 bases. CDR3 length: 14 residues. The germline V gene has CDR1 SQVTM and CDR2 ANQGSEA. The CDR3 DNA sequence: TGCAGCGTTCTAGTGGGTAGCGGGAACTACGAGCAGTACTTC. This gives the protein CSVLVGSGNYEQYF.

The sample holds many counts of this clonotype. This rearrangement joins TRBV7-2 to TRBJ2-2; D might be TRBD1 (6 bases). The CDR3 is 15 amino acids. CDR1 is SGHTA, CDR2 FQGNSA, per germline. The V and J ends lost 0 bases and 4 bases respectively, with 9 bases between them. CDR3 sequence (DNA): TGTGCCAGCAGCTTAGCGGGGGCCAGCACCGGGGAGCTGTTTTTT. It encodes CASSLAGASTGELFF.

The CDR3 sequence is CASRPGAGEQYF. The CDR3 DNA sequence: TGTGCCAGCAGGCCAGGGGCGGGGGAGCAGTACTTC. The chain combines TRBV12-3 or TRBV12-4 with TRBJ2-7; D is tentatively TRBD1 or TRBD2 (6 bases each). This CDR3 region has 12 residues. Trimming took 6 bases from V and 7 from J, leaving 13 bases between them.

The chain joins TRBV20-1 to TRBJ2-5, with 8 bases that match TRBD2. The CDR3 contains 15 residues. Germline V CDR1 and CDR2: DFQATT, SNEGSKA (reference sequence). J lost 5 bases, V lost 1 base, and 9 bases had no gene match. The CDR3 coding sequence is TGCAGTGCTAGAGCTAGTTGGGCTAGCGGGGAGACCCAGTACTTC. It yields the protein CSARASWASGETQYF.

CDR3: CASLREDTGELFF. The CDR3 DNA is TGTGCCAGCCTTAGGGAGGACACCGGGGAGCTGTTTTTT. This chain joins TRBV2 and TRBJ2-2; D perhaps matches TRBD2 (6 bases). Germline CDR1 reads SNHLY; CDR2 reads FYNNEI. The ends were cut back, 8 bases at V and 3 bases at J, with 10 bases in the middle. The CDR3 is made up of 13 amino acids. The full variable domain, in which reference TRBV2 and TRBJ2-2 provide the parts outside the CDR3, is EPEVTQTPSHQVTQMGQEVILRCVPISNHLYFYWYRQILGQKVEFLVSFYNNEISEKSEIFDDQFSVERPDGSNFTLKIRSTKLEDSAMYFCASLREDTGELFFGEGSRLTVL.

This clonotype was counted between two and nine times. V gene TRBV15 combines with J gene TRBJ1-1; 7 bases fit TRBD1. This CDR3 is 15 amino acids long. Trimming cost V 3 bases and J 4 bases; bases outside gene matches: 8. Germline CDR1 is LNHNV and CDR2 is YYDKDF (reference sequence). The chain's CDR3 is CATSSLEGAGTEAFF. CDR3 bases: TGTGCCACCAGCAGTTTAGAGGGGGCTGGCACTGAAGCTTTCTTT.

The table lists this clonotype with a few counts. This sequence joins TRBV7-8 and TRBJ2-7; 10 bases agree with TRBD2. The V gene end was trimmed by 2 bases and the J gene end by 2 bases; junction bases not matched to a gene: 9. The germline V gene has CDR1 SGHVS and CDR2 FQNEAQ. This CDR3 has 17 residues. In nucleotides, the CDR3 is TGTGCCAGCAGCTTACGGAGCGGGGGGGCCGCGGCCTACGAGCAGTACTTC. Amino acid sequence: CASSLRSGGAAAYEQYF.

CDR3 amino acids: CASSDPGQGKNTEAFF. CDR3 sequence (DNA): TGTGCCAGCAGTGACCCGGGACAGGGAAAGAACACTGAAGCTTTCTTT. This chain connects TRBV25-1 to TRBJ1-1; the match to TRBD1 covers 9 bases. The germline gives CDR1 MGHDK, CDR2 SYGVNS. The V segment lost 3 bases and the J segment 1 base; nucleotides outside the gene matches: 6. This CDR3 has 16 residues. The full variable domain, its missing parts supplied by reference TRBV25-1 and TRBJ1-1, is EADIYQTPRYLVIGTGKKITLECSQTMGHDKMYWYQQDPGMELHLIHYSYGVNSTEKGDLSSESTVSRIRTEHFPLTLESARPSHTSQYLCASSDPGQGKNTEAFFGQGTRLTVV.